These 21 T cell receptor beta chains were sequenced from one sample in a study of blood T cell repertoires in COVID-19. Here immunoSEQ multiplex PCR was the method, and the copy in TCRdb shows in-frame clones only, minus some. The top ten hold less than 6.5% of the sample, which has some 350,000 clones, over 80% seen once. Material for sequencing was PBMCs or T cells enriched from blood (not recorded which). These receptors were obtained from a man between 25 and 39 years old who had recovered from COVID-19.

This chain uses TRBV5-1 with TRBJ1-4, with TRBD1 identical over 7 bases. V lost 4 bases, J lost 5 bases, and 5 bases stayed unmatched. This CDR3 comprises 14 residues. Germline assignment: CDR1 SGHRS and CDR2 YFSETQ. The chain's CDR3 is CASSRGQENEKLFF. In DNA, the CDR3 is TGCGCCAGCAGCCGAGGACAGGAAAATGAAAAACTGTTTTTT.

The sample holds a few counts of this clone. The rearrangement uses TRBV10-3 and TRBJ1-6, with TRBD1 identical over 10 bases. V was pared by 0 bases and J by 7 bases, with 0 bases of the junction left unmatched. The CDR3 contains 15 residues. Germline V gene lookup returns CDR1 ENHRY and CDR2 SYGVKD. CDR3 residues: CAISESGQGNSPLHF. In DNA form, the CDR3 reads TGTGCCATCAGTGAGTCGGGACAGGGGAATTCACCCCTCCACTTT.

This chain uses TRBV19 with TRBJ2-7; 14 bases align to TRBD2. CDR1 and CDR2 from the germline V gene are LNHDA and SQIVND (reference sequence). The junction had 13 bases not matched to a gene; V was cut back by 5 bases and J by 1 base. The CDR3 contains 19 residues. DNA of the CDR3: TGTGCCAGTAGTCCCGCCCTCGGACTAGCGGGGGGCCCTTCCTACGAGCAGTACTTC. Its protein is CASSPALGLAGGPSYEQYF.

This chain joins TRBV10-2 and TRBJ1-1, with TRBD1 as a possible D gene (6 bases). This CDR3 has 13 amino acids. Germline values: CDR1 WSHSY, CDR2 SAAADI. V lost 6 bases and J 4 bases, leaving 12 bases between the germline ends. CDR3 protein: CASSVTGGTEAFF. The DNA of the CDR3 is TGCGCCAGCAGCGTGACAGGCGGCACTGAAGCTTTCTTT.

This rearrangement joins TRBV11-1 to TRBJ1-1; D not certain. The CDR3 sequence is 12 residues long. V shed 3 bases and J shed 3 bases, with 5 bases lying between them. Germline V gene lookup returns CDR1 SGHAT and CDR2 FQDESV (reference sequence). CDR3 nucleotide sequence: TGTGCCAGCAGCTTCCCGGACACTGAAGCTTTCTTT. Encoded protein: CASSFPDTEAFF.

This chain joins TRBV28 and TRBJ1-1; 8 nucleotides align to TRBD1. The CDR3 sequence is 15 residues long. V lost 3 bases to trimming and J lost 9 bases; unmatched junction nucleotides: 12. The germline V gene encodes CDR1 MDHEN and CDR2 SYDVKM. In DNA, the CDR3 is TGTGCCAGCAGTTTCGGAAGAGGGACAGGCACGAAAGCTTTCTTT. Protein: CASSFGRGTGTKAFF.

The chain recombines TRBV7-8 with TRBJ2-2; possible D gene TRBD2, 5 bases. Germline V gives CDR1 SGHVS, CDR2 FQNEAQ. This CDR3 has 15 residues. V shed 5 bases and J shed 1 base, with 11 bases lying between them. CDR3 sequence (DNA): TGTGCCAGCAGCCTTCGGACTGTGAACACCGGGGAGCTGTTTTTT. Encoded protein: CASSLRTVNTGELFF.

This chain links TRBV3-1 (or the pseudogene TRBV3-2) with TRBJ2-3; 8 bases align to TRBD1. V lost 0 bases, J lost 0 bases, and 8 bases stayed unmatched. The CDR3 consists of 18 residues. The germline CDR1 and CDR2 sequences are LGHDT and YNNKEL (reference sequence). The CDR3 region is CASSQDLRTGTSTDTQYF. Written as DNA, the CDR3 is TGTGCCAGCAGCCAAGACCTAAGGACAGGGACTAGCACAGATACGCAGTATTTT.

The chain has TRBV9 and TRBJ1-2, with TRBD1 matching over 7 bases. Germline-derived CDR1 and CDR2 are SGDLS and YYNGEE. CDR3 length: 15 residues. V lost 4 bases and J lost 1; bases outside the gene matches: 7. CDR3: CASSPGQEVNYGYTF. The CDR3 nucleotides are TGTGCCAGCAGCCCCGGACAGGAAGTTAACTATGGCTACACCTTC.

The chain has TRBV3-1 (or the pseudogene TRBV3-2) and TRBJ2-1, with D possibly matching TRBD2 (7 bases). This CDR3 is 17 amino acids long. The germline gives CDR1 LGHDT, CDR2 YNNKEL (reference sequence). V dropped 1 base and J dropped 2 bases, with 15 bases sitting between them. The CDR3 here is CASSQVGTGGPYNEQFF. CDR3 sequence (DNA): TGTGCCAGCAGCCAAGTCGGTACCGGGGGGCCCTACAATGAGCAGTTCTTC.

The CDR3 spells CASSFGQDSYEQYF. The CDR3 DNA is TGTGCCAGCAGCTTCGGACAGGACTCCTACGAGCAGTACTTC. The chain has TRBV5-4 and TRBJ2-7; 7 positions agree with TRBD1. This CDR3 is built from 14 residues. Germline CDR1 and CDR2: SGHNT and YYREEE (reference sequence). Germline trimming cut 2 bases from V and 0 bases from J; bases unmatched to any gene: 2.

This rearrangement joins TRBV13 to TRBJ2-7; the match to TRBD1 covers 7 bases. The CDR3 loop spans 14 amino acids. V was clipped by 4 bases and J by 2 bases; unmatched bases: 5. Germline V CDR1 and CDR2: PRHDT, FYEKMQ (reference sequence). The CDR3, as DNA: TGTGCCAGCAGCTCTCCGGACAGGACCTACGAGCAGTACTTC. Protein: CASSSPDRTYEQYF.

The chain combines TRBV19 with TRBJ2-2; TRBD2 matches 10 bases. This CDR3 spans 15 amino acids. Germline CDR1 is LNHDA and CDR2 is SQIVND (reference sequence). Unmatched junction bases numbered 4, after V lost 3 bases and J lost 6 bases. CDR3 nucleotide sequence: TGTGCCAGTAGTATGAGCGGGGGGGCCCCCGGGGAGCTGTTTTTT. Translated: CASSMSGGAPGELFF.

This clone was observed once. The V gene is TRBV11-2, the J gene TRBJ1-6; TRBD1 is a possible D gene (6 bases). V lost 6 bases and J 4 bases, leaving 16 bases between the germline ends. In germline, CDR1 is SGHAT, CDR2 FQNNGV. The CDR3 is 16 residues long. This CDR3 reads CASRAPQGPYNSPLHF. The CDR3 region has the DNA TGTGCCAGCAGAGCCCCACAGGGCCCGTATAATTCACCCCTCCACTTT.

The chain joins TRBV29-1 to TRBJ2-3; D is undetermined. The CDR3 is 15 amino acids. From germline, CDR1 is SQVTM and CDR2 ANQGSEA. Trimming took off 6 bases at V and 0 bases at J, with 16 bases between the two ends. In nucleotides, the CDR3 is TGCAGCGTCATCCCCGGGTCCGGGAGCACAGATACGCAGTATTTT. Residues: CSVIPGSGSTDTQYF.

In DNA form, the CDR3 reads TGTGCCACCAGTCAGGTGGGAGGGCTCACCGGGGAGCTGTTTTTT. Protein sequence: CATSQVGGLTGELFF. The rearrangement links TRBV15 to TRBJ2-2; 7 nucleotides align to TRBD2. V trimming: 6 bases; J trimming: 4 bases; junction bases outside the gene matches: 8. Germline V gene data show CDR1 as LNHNV and CDR2 as YYDKDF (reference sequence). This CDR3 spans 15 amino acids. Drawing the rest from reference TRBV15 and TRBJ2-2, the complete variable domain is DAMVIQNPRYQVTQFGKPVTLSCSQTLNHNVMYWYQQKSSQAPKLLFHYYDKDFNNEADTPDNFQSRRPNTSFCFLDIRSPGLGDTAMYLCATSQVGGLTGELFFGEGSRLTVL.

The chain joins TRBV5-1 to TRBJ2-1; 12 bases are a match to TRBD1. This CDR3 has 16 amino acids. Per the germline V gene, CDR1 is SGHRS and CDR2 is YFSETQ. Trimming took 3 bases from V and 9 from J; bases not matched to a gene: 10. The CDR3 region has the DNA TGCGCCAGCAGCTGGGGGACAGGGGGCGGTTTTAGTGAGCAGTTCTTC. Its translation is CASSWGTGGGFSEQFF.

V gene TRBV6-5 combines with J gene TRBJ1-5, with no clear D. V dropped 0 bases and J dropped 7 bases, with 7 bases sitting between them. This CDR3 has 13 amino acids. CDR1 is MNHEY, CDR2 SVGAGI, per germline. The CDR3 region is CASSYSGVQPQHF. In DNA form, the CDR3 reads TGTGCCAGCAGTTACTCGGGAGTCCAGCCCCAGCATTTT.

In its sample, this clone was seen once. This chain uses TRBV9 with TRBJ1-2; no clear D. The CDR3 contains 18 residues. V was cut by 0 bases and J by 4 bases, with 22 bases left in between. Looked up from germline, CDR1 is SGDLS and CDR2 is YYNGEE. Written as DNA, the CDR3 is TGTGCCAGCAGCGTAGCTACAACAGCTTCGATATCCCCCTATGGCTACACCTTC. This codes for CASSVATTASISPYGYTF.

The chain uses TRBV4-1 and TRBJ1-6; 7 bases are shared with TRBD1. The J segment lost 7 bases and the V segment lost 4 bases, leaving 7 bases of the junction unmatched. The CDR3 is 15 amino acids. CDR1 and CDR2 from the germline V gene are MGHRA and YSYEKL. The CDR3 DNA reads TGCGCCAGCAGCCCCCTACAGGGGTGGAATTCACCCCTCCACTTT. Translated: CASSPLQGWNSPLHF.

V and J are TRBV2 and TRBJ2-3; D gene ambiguous. V lost 3 bases and J 0 bases, leaving 13 bases between the germline ends. The CDR3 length is 16 residues. Germline CDR1 reads SNHLY; CDR2 reads FYNNEI. As DNA, the CDR3 is TGTGCCAGCAGTGAGGAAATAGCACCCAGCACAGATACGCAGTATTTT. This codes for CASSEEIAPSTDTQYF.